This TCR beta chain was obtained from a study of blood T cell repertoires in COVID-19. About the study: Samples came from the United States, Italy and Spain, spanning acute and convalescent COVID-19.

Participants spanned ages about 18 to 90 years and resided in about two dozen US areas. Participants' own reports of clinical history determined their cohort assignment. In the authors' methods: Cell counts per sample came from amplifying reference gene primers. Sequenced by immunoSEQ multiplex PCR; TCRdb stores in-frame clones only, minus some. From that table come the V and J calls and clone size; the DNA was used to work out D and trimming. This sample carries roughly 400,000 clones, nearly 90% of them seen once, and the ten largest clones take approximately 2.1%. There are 17 residues in the CDR3. CDR1 and CDR2 from the germline V gene are SGHRS and YFSETQ. The trim removed 2 bases at V and 5 bases at J, leaving 12 bases unmatched.

This chain joins TRBV5-1 and TRBJ2-1; the match to TRBD1 covers 8 bases. Material for sequencing was PBMCs or T cells enriched from blood (not recorded which). This clonotype was obtained from a woman between 40 and 55 years old with acute COVID-19. CDR3: CASSLVGRGRGDNEQFF. In DNA, the CDR3 is TGCGCCAGCAGCTTAGTTGGCAGGGGGCGAGGCGACAATGAGCAGTTCTTC.